The entry that follows covers one T cell receptor beta chain sequence. Original handling: Quantification of nucleated cells was approximated via reference gene primer amplification. The protocol was immunoSEQ multiplex PCR, while the TCRdb copy is restricted to in-frame clones and leaves out a portion. D and trimming were read from the DNA, whereas the V and J calls and clone size are those reported in that table. The table records around 500,000 clones, approximately 85% of them present only once. V lost 7 bases to trimming and J lost 7 bases; unmatched junction nucleotides: 13. The CDR3 covers 15 residues. Per germline, CDR1 MNHNY and CDR2 SVGAGI (reference sequence). These data originate in a study of blood T cell repertoires in COVID-19. Study-level information: Acute-phase and convalescent COVID-19 samples originated in the United States, Italy and Spain. Sources were T cells, B-cell-depleted T cells, or PBMCs; the material itself was cDNA or gDNA.

The sample consisted of peripheral blood. This TCR derives from a human donor in a cohort sampled during active COVID-19. J is TRBJ2-7 and V is TRBV6-6; 10 nucleotides line up with TRBD1. The CDR3 coding sequence is TGTGCCAGCATTGGGTCGCTGGACAGGGGGGGGGAGCAGTACTTC. The encoded protein is CASIGSLDRGGEQYF.